Each of the 21 T cell receptor beta chains below was sequenced from the same sample in a study of T cell responses to AZD1222 COVID-19 vaccine. Method: immunoSEQ multiplex PCR; TCRdb's copy keeps in-frame clones and lacks some. Of 100,000 to 150,000 clones listed, 90% are singletons. The input for sequencing was peripheral blood, taken on day 0 of MenACWY control vaccination. These receptors all stem from an adult in good health.

This clone has only a few counts. This sample also contains other DNA sequences that code for the same CDR3. This chain links TRBV12-3 or TRBV12-4 with TRBJ1-1; D not certain. The CDR3 is 13 amino acids. V dropped 3 bases and J dropped 1 base, with 6 bases sitting between them. For the CDR3, the DNA is TGTGCCAGCAGTTTCGGAGCGAACACTGAAGCTTTCTTT. Translation gives CASSFGANTEAFF.

This chain joins TRBV7-9 and TRBJ2-7; TRBD2 aligns across 9 bases. V gave up 4 bases and J gave up 2 bases; unmatched junction bases: 9. CDR3 length equals 16 residues. The germline V gene encodes CDR1 SEHNR and CDR2 FQNEAQ (reference sequence). The CDR3 bases are TGTGCCAGCAGCTCCATAGCGGGAGAAGGACCCTACGAGCAGTACTTC. Translating it yields CASSSIAGEGPYEQYF.

V and J are TRBV25-1 and TRBJ1-1; D might be TRBD1 (5 bases). This CDR3 region has 11 residues. Germline loops: CDR1 MGHDK, CDR2 SYGVNS. The CDR3 DNA is TGTGCGGTGAGGGGTGACACTGAAGCTTTCTTT. It specifies CAVRGDTEAFF.

The chain has TRBV19 and TRBJ2-7, with 7 bases aligning to TRBD2. The ends lost 3 bases at V and 0 bases at J; junction bases unmatched: 8. Germline CDR1 and CDR2: LNHDA and SQIVND (reference sequence). This CDR3 contains 16 residues. The CDR3 nucleotides read TGTGCCAGTAGTATGGATAGAATAGCGGGCTCCTACGAGCAGTACTTC. This gives the protein CASSMDRIAGSYEQYF.

The chain carries TRBV14 and TRBJ1-4; a possible D gene is TRBD1 (5 bases). Trimming took 6 bases from V and 0 from J, leaving 20 bases between them. This CDR3 is 18 amino acids long. Germline CDR1 SGHDN, CDR2 FVKESK. The CDR3 spells CASRPPWGGIATNEKLFF. For the CDR3, the DNA is TGTGCCAGCAGACCACCGTGGGGGGGGATTGCAACTAATGAAAAACTGTTTTTT.

The gene calls are TRBV18 and TRBJ1-3, with D perhaps TRBD1 (6 bases). The length of the CDR3 is 17 residues. Germline V gives CDR1 KGHSH, CDR2 LQKENI. V gave up 3 bases and J gave up 3 bases, with 18 bases separating them. The CDR3 DNA follows: TGTGCCAGCTCACCTAACAGGGATACGAAAAATGGAAACACCATATATTTT. Protein: CASSPNRDTKNGNTIYF.

The chain couples TRBV19 to TRBJ1-4; D is unresolved. This CDR3 comprises 13 residues. V lost 6 bases to trimming and J lost 8 bases, with 13 bases between them. Germline-derived CDR1 and CDR2 are LNHDA and SQIVND (reference sequence). The CDR3 region has the DNA TGTGCCAGTAGACAGCCGGCGGACGAAAAACTGTTTTTT. As protein: CASRQPADEKLFF.

The rearrangement uses TRBV6-7 and TRBJ1-6; D is unclear. TRBV6-7 is classed as an ORF, of uncertain function. The CDR3 length is 14 residues. V was clipped by 6 bases and J by 4 bases, with 10 bases between them. CDR3 residues: CASRTEAYNSPLHF. In DNA, the CDR3 is TGTGCCAGCAGGACCGAAGCGTATAATTCACCCCTCCACTTT.

V and J are TRBV6-5 and TRBJ1-5; D remains ambiguous. Deletions cut 2 bases from V and 0 bases from J, with 2 bases between. CDR1 and CDR2 from the germline V gene are MNHEY and SVGAGI. The CDR3 runs 13 residues. This CDR3 is CASSYDSNQPQHF. In DNA form, the CDR3 reads TGTGCCAGCAGTTACGATAGCAATCAGCCCCAGCATTTT.

The chain recombines TRBV11-3 with TRBJ2-3; D not resolved. The V end was cut by 4 bases, the J end by 7 bases, with 15 bases between. The CDR3 contains 14 residues. Germline CDR1 is SGHNT and CDR2 is YENEEA. The DNA of the CDR3 is TGTGCCAGCAGCTCAGGTCCCCAAGACTATACGCAGTATTTT. Amino acid sequence: CASSSGPQDYTQYF. The full variable domain, in which reference TRBV11-3 and TRBJ2-3 provide the parts outside the CDR3, is EAGVVQSPRYKIIEKKQPVAFWCNPISGHNTLYWYLQNLGQGPELLIRYENEEAVDDSQLPKDRFSAERLKGVDSTLKIQPAELGDSAVYLCASSSGPQDYTQYFGPGTRLTVL.

The rearrangement uses TRBV6-2 or TRBV6-3 and TRBJ1-3; D not resolved. The CDR3 runs to 15 residues. V was pared by 5 bases and J by 3 bases, with 14 bases between. CDR1 and CDR2 from the germline V gene are MNHEY and SVGEGT. CDR3: CASSTPRSGGNTIYF. CDR3 nucleotides: TGTGCCAGCAGTACCCCCCGGTCAGGTGGAAACACCATATATTTT.

CDR3 DNA: TGCAGCGTTGTGCGAGGGAACACTGAAGCTTTCTTT. This sequence encodes CSVVRGNTEAFF. The chain uses TRBV29-1 and TRBJ1-1; D not certain. The CDR3 has 12 amino acids. The germline V and J ends were trimmed by 4 bases and 1 base, with 7 bases remaining between them. The germline V gene has CDR1 SQVTM and CDR2 ANQGSEA. Using reference TRBV29-1 and TRBJ1-1 for the parts outside the CDR3, the full variable domain is SAVISQKPSRDICQRGTSLTIQCQVDSQVTMMFWYRQQPGQSLTLIATANQGSEATYESGFVIDKFPISRPNLTFSTLTVSNMSPEDSSIYLCSVVRGNTEAFFGQGTRLTVV.

The V and J genes are TRBV4-2 and TRBJ2-5; 8 bases line up with TRBD1. The length of the CDR3 is 18 residues. The junction had 11 bases not matched to a gene; V was cut back by 1 base and J by 1 base. Germline CDR1 reads LGHNA; CDR2 reads YNFKEQ. The CDR3 is CASSQATGTGDAQETQYF. CDR3 DNA sequence: TGTGCCAGCAGCCAAGCTACCGGGACAGGAGACGCCCAAGAGACCCAGTACTTC.

This chain links TRBV4-3 with TRBJ2-5; the D gene is possibly TRBD1 (5 bases). The germline CDR1 and CDR2 sequences are LGHNA and YSLEER. Trimming removed 3 bases at V and 0 bases at J, with 8 bases between. The CDR3 is made up of 14 amino acids. CDR3 sequence: CASSHRQNQETQYF. The CDR3 DNA is TGCGCCAGCAGCCACAGACAGAACCAAGAGACCCAGTACTTC.

Only a few counts were recorded for this clone. V usage is TRBV27 and J usage is TRBJ2-1; D might be TRBD1 (6 bases). The CDR3 runs to 14 residues. The ends were cut back, 7 bases at V and 4 bases at J, with 14 bases in the middle. Germline V CDR1 and CDR2: MNHEY, SMNVEV (reference sequence). CDR3 sequence reads: CASTLQGNYNEQFF. The CDR3, as DNA: TGTGCCAGCACGCTACAGGGAAATTACAATGAGCAGTTCTTC.

The chain couples TRBV27 to TRBJ2-5; 10 nucleotides line up with TRBD1. J lost 4 bases, V lost 5 bases, and 7 bases had no gene match. The germline CDR1 and CDR2 sequences are MNHEY and SMNVEV (reference sequence). This CDR3 region has 15 residues. As DNA, the CDR3 is TGTGCCAGCAGTGACCGACAGGGGGCGGGAGAGACCCAGTACTTC. As protein: CASSDRQGAGETQYF.

This clone occurred once. The chain couples TRBV9 to TRBJ1-1, with a tentative D call TRBD1 (6 bases). The V and J ends lost 0 bases and 11 bases respectively, with 17 bases between them. This CDR3 region has 14 residues. CDR1 and CDR2 from the germline V gene are SGDLS and YYNGEE. The DNA for the CDR3 is TGTGCCAGCAGCGTAGACCTCTCCCCCCAGGGGGCTTTCTTT. Translating gives CASSVDLSPQGAFF. Filled out from reference TRBV9 and TRBJ1-1, the complete variable domain reads DSGVTQTPKHLITATGQRVTLRCSPRSGDLSVYWYQQSLDQGLQFLIQYYNGEERAKGNILERFSAQQFPDLHSELNLSSLELGDSALYFCASSVDLSPQGAFFGQGTRLTVV.

In the case of this clone: Other DNA sequences from this sample encode an identical CDR3 as well. The chain recombines TRBV7-9 with TRBJ1-5, with D hard to call. CDR3 length: 14 amino acids. Germline V gene data show CDR1 as SEHNR and CDR2 as FQNEAQ (reference sequence). Trimming took 2 bases from V and 0 from J, leaving 5 bases between them. In DNA, the CDR3 is TGTGCCAGCAGCTTAACGGGTAGCAATCAGCCCCAGCATTTT. Amino acid sequence: CASSLTGSNQPQHF.

The chain joins TRBV3-1 (or the pseudogene TRBV3-2) to TRBJ2-3, with 9 bases fitting TRBD2. This CDR3 is built from 18 residues. V lost 1 base, J lost 0 bases, and 8 bases stayed unmatched. CDR1 is LGHDT and CDR2 is YNNKEL in the germline V gene (reference sequence). The CDR3 spells CASSQGHEGTSSTDTQYF. Written as DNA, the CDR3 is TGTGCCAGCAGCCAAGGCCACGAGGGGACTAGCAGCACAGATACGCAGTATTTT.

V and J are TRBV7-9 and TRBJ1-1, with D hard to call. This CDR3 is built from 13 residues. Germline CDR1 reads SEHNR; CDR2 reads FQNEAQ (reference sequence). V lost 3 bases and J 6 bases, leaving 11 bases between the germline ends. The CDR3 DNA reads TGTGCCAGCAGCTTTGGGTTATTCCCTGAAGCTTTCTTT. This gives the protein CASSFGLFPEAFF.

This sequence joins TRBV5-1 and TRBJ1-6; no reliable D call. Germline V gives CDR1 SGHRS, CDR2 YFSETQ. With 2 bases removed from V and 7 bases from J, the gap between germline ends came to 10 bases. This CDR3 contains 14 residues. CDR3 protein: CASSFQAANSPLHF. The CDR3 DNA reads TGCGCCAGCAGCTTCCAGGCAGCCAATTCACCCCTCCACTTT.